Shown below are 23 T cell receptor beta chains from a single sample sequenced in a study of T cell responses to AZD1222 COVID-19 vaccine (dated by TCRdb to the early 2020s). Library method: the immunoSEQ multiplex PCR assay. TCRdb stores this immuneACCESS table with in-frame sequences only. Part of the clones is absent; in the studies checked, under half of the shortfall reflects unresolved V genes, and no reason is known for the rest. This sample gives roughly 140,000 clones in total; 75% to 95% of them show up just once. The ten largest make up about 3.3% of the sample. The meaning of the sample's time point label: about 28 days (+/-7) after the second vaccine dose. This specimen was peripheral blood, taken 28 days after the second AZD1222 dose. The receptors here all came from an adult who received the AZD1222 COVID-19 vaccine.

CDR3 protein: CASSLAEFTYEQYF. Here the CDR3 DNA reads TGTGCCAGCAGCTTAGCGGAATTTACCTACGAGCAGTACTTC. The chain employs TRBV11-2 and TRBJ2-7; D not resolved. With 1 base removed from V and 2 bases from J, the gap between germline ends came to 9 bases. The CDR3 totals 14 residues. Per germline, CDR1 SGHAT and CDR2 FQNNGV.

The chain recombines TRBV29-1 with TRBJ1-2; 10 bases agree with TRBD1. Germline V gene sequence: CDR1 SQVTM, CDR2 ANQGSEA. The J segment lost 5 bases and the V segment lost 6 bases, leaving 6 bases of the junction unmatched. The CDR3 has 13 residues. CDR3 sequence: CSVPGQGLYGYTF. In nucleotides, the CDR3 is TGCAGCGTCCCGGGACAGGGGTTATATGGCTACACCTTC.

This clone was observed a handful of times. V usage is TRBV5-1 and J usage is TRBJ1-1; 7 nucleotides align to TRBD1. The CDR3 is made up of 14 amino acids. The junction had 13 bases not matched to a gene; V was cut back by 7 bases and J by 7 bases. Germline loops: CDR1 SGHRS, CDR2 YFSETQ. CDR3 DNA: TGCGCCAGCCGTGTCGGGACAGAAGTAGGTGAAGCTTTCTTT. This translates into CASRVGTEVGEAFF.

J is TRBJ1-3 and V is TRBV25-1; TRBD1 matches at 7 bases. CDR3 length: 14 residues. Germline CDR1 is MGHDK and CDR2 is SYGVNS. V dropped 6 bases and J dropped 1; count of bases not matched to a gene: 3. The CDR3 spells CASSWTGSGNTIYF. In nucleotides, the CDR3 is TGTGCCAGCAGCTGGACAGGATCTGGAAACACCATATATTTT. Full variable domain (missing parts from reference TRBV25-1 and TRBJ1-3): EADIYQTPRYLVIGTGKKITLECSQTMGHDKMYWYQQDPGMELHLIHYSYGVNSTEKGDLSSESTVSRIRTEHFPLTLESARPSHTSQYLCASSWTGSGNTIYFGEGSWLTVV.

The chain joins TRBV30 to TRBJ2-4; 7 positions match TRBD2. This CDR3 spans 13 amino acids. The J segment lost 6 bases and the V segment lost 0 bases, leaving 2 bases of the junction unmatched. Per germline, CDR1 GTSNPN and CDR2 SVGIG (reference sequence). CDR3 sequence reads: CAWSVSGGNIQYF. The CDR3 region has the DNA TGTGCCTGGAGTGTTTCGGGGGGAAACATTCAGTACTTC. The full variable domain, in which reference TRBV30 and TRBJ2-4 provide the parts outside the CDR3, is SQTIHQWPATLVQPVGSPLSLECTVEGTSNPNLYWYRQAAGRGLQLLFYSVGIGQISSEVPQNLSASRPQDRQFILSSKKLLLSDSGFYLCAWSVSGGNIQYFGAGTRLSVL.

This sequence joins TRBV6-1 and TRBJ1-2, with a tentative D call TRBD1 (5 bases). Germline V gives CDR1 MNHNS, CDR2 SASEGT. Trimming removed 0 bases from V and 0 bases from J, with 8 bases in between. The CDR3 sequence is 15 residues long. In DNA, the CDR3 is TGTGCCAGCAGTGAAGCGTGGGGACCTAACTATGGCTACACCTTC. Amino acids: CASSEAWGPNYGYTF.

The gene calls are TRBV5-1 and TRBJ1-2; D perhaps matches TRBD1 (5 bases). The CDR3 runs to 17 residues. Trimming cost V 3 bases and J 4 bases, with 22 bases left between them. The germline V gene has CDR1 SGHRS and CDR2 YFSETQ. CDR3 bases: TGCGCCAGCAGCTCCGAGGCGGCTCGTGGGGCCGCCTATGGCTACACCTTC. Residues: CASSSEAARGAAYGYTF.

The chain uses TRBV7-9 and TRBJ2-7; 10 bases map to TRBD2. Germline V gene sequence: CDR1 SEHNR, CDR2 FQNEAQ (reference sequence). V dropped 2 bases and J dropped 6; count of bases not matched to a gene: 7. The CDR3 is 15 residues long. As DNA, the CDR3 is TGTGCCAGCAGCTTATATCTAGCGGGAGACGGCGAGCAGTACTTC. It yields the protein CASSLYLAGDGEQYF.

The chain combines TRBV4-1 with TRBJ2-1; 12 positions agree with TRBD2. Germline V gene sequence: CDR1 MGHRA, CDR2 YSYEKL. This CDR3 region has 15 residues. V lost 3 bases to trimming and J lost 8 bases; unmatched junction nucleotides: 5. This CDR3 is CASSQTSGSIYEQFF. CDR3 nucleotide sequence: TGCGCCAGCAGCCAGACTAGCGGGAGCATCTATGAGCAGTTCTTC.

V and J are TRBV11-2 and TRBJ1-1; D unclear. Trimming took 5 bases from V and 4 from J, leaving 17 bases between them. The CDR3 has 15 amino acids. In germline, CDR1 is SGHAT, CDR2 FQNNGV. DNA of the CDR3: TGTGCCAGCAGCCAACCGGGAGGGTTAACCACTGAAGCTTTCTTT. This encodes CASSQPGGLTTEAFF.

V and J are TRBV12-3 or TRBV12-4 and TRBJ2-1; no clear D. Trimming removed 7 bases at V and 7 bases at J, with 14 bases between. The CDR3 runs 13 residues. The chain's CDR3 is CASNRGTQNEQFF. In DNA, the CDR3 is TGTGCCAGCAACCGAGGCACTCAAAATGAGCAGTTCTTC.

This sequence joins TRBV29-1 and TRBJ1-2; D may be TRBD1 (5 bases). The CDR3 has 11 residues. The V and J ends lost 4 bases and 6 bases respectively, with 9 bases between them. From germline, CDR1 is SQVTM and CDR2 ANQGSEA. The CDR3 protein is CSVGGINGYTF. As DNA, the CDR3 is TGCAGCGTTGGGGGGATCAATGGCTACACCTTC.

The V and J genes are TRBV29-1 and TRBJ2-1, with 10 positions matching TRBD2. V dropped 7 bases and J dropped 1; count of bases not matched to a gene: 13. Germline CDR1 reads SQVTM; CDR2 reads ANQGSEA. The CDR3 contains 17 residues. The chain's CDR3 is CSAAGLAGERSYNEQFF. CDR3 nucleotides: TGCAGCGCCGCTGGGCTAGCGGGAGAGAGGTCCTACAATGAGCAGTTCTTC.

This sequence joins TRBV12-3 or TRBV12-4 and TRBJ1-2; D uncertain. V was cut by 1 base and J by 8 bases, with 8 bases left in between. This CDR3 is 12 amino acids long. DNA of the CDR3: TGTGCCAGCAGTTTAGAGGTCGGGGGCTACACCTTC. Translated: CASSLEVGGYTF.

The chain links TRBV21-1 to TRBJ1-5; whether TRBD1, the table's D call, matches the DNA was not checked. TRBV21-1 is a pseudogene segment. The CDR3 sequence is 16 residues long. The CDR3 DNA follows: TGTGCCAGCACCAGACAGGGGGCGCGAAGCAATCAGCCCCAGCATTTT. It specifies CASTRQGARSNQPQHF.

This clone has more than one count but fewer than ten. The rearrangement joins TRBV9 to TRBJ2-1, with D hard to call. The germline CDR1 and CDR2 sequences are SGDLS and YYNGEE. Trimming shortened V by 0 bases and J by 3 bases, and 16 bases separated the two germline ends. The CDR3 sequence is 17 residues long. Here the CDR3 reads CASSVAHGPQGYNEQFF. The CDR3 coding sequence is TGTGCCAGCAGCGTAGCTCATGGGCCCCAAGGCTACAATGAGCAGTTCTTC.

The chain links TRBV5-1 to TRBJ1-1; no clear D. The V end lost 0 bases, the J end lost 1 base, and 7 bases lay between the germline ends. This CDR3 contains 14 residues. Germline values: CDR1 SGHRS, CDR2 YFSETQ. The CDR3 coding sequence is TGCGCCAGCAGCTTGGGCAGTAAGAACACTGAAGCTTTCTTT. Translating it yields CASSLGSKNTEAFF.

The V gene is TRBV5-1, the J gene TRBJ1-1; unclear D gene. In germline, CDR1 is SGHRS, CDR2 YFSETQ. V lost 3 bases, J lost 3 bases, and 15 bases lay in between. The CDR3 consists of 15 residues. DNA for the CDR3: TGCGCCAGCAGCTCTTCCTCGGGCCCGTACACTGAAGCTTTCTTT. Amino acids: CASSSSSGPYTEAFF.

This clone was observed once. The V gene is TRBV30, the J gene TRBJ2-2; the D call may be TRBD1 or TRBD2 (7 bases each). Trimming cost V 7 bases and J 1 base, with 16 bases left between them. The CDR3 is 15 amino acids. Germline V CDR1 and CDR2: GTSNPN, SVGIG (reference sequence). CDR3 nucleotides: TGTGCCTCCCAGGGGGGGACTATGAACACCGGGGAGCTGTTTTTT. Translated, it gives CASQGGTMNTGELFF.

V and J are TRBV29-1 and TRBJ1-5, with TRBD1 matching over 8 bases. The CDR3 runs to 13 residues. With 7 bases clipped from V and 2 bases from J, the junction kept 4 bases outside the gene matches. Germline loops: CDR1 SQVTM, CDR2 ANQGSEA. The CDR3 region has the DNA TGCAGCGCTATGACAGGGGGCAATCAGCCCCAGCATTTT. It encodes CSAMTGGNQPQHF. Variable domain in full (rest from reference TRBV29-1 and TRBJ1-5): SAVISQKPSRDICQRGTSLTIQCQVDSQVTMMFWYRQQPGQSLTLIATANQGSEATYESGFVIDKFPISRPNLTFSTLTVSNMSPEDSSIYLCSAMTGGNQPQHFGDGTRLSIL.

The chain links TRBV27 to TRBJ1-4; D might be TRBD1 (5 bases). V was cut by 6 bases and J by 0 bases, with 11 bases left in between. The length of the CDR3 is 15 residues. CDR1 and CDR2 (germline): MNHEY, SMNVEV (reference sequence). The CDR3 bases are TGTGCCAGCAGATACAGGATTGCAACTAATGAAAAACTGTTTTTT. It codes for CASRYRIATNEKLFF.

V gene TRBV2 combines with J gene TRBJ1-1; D unresolved. This CDR3 has 16 residues. Per germline, CDR1 SNHLY and CDR2 FYNNEI. V was pared by 0 bases and J by 4 bases, with 15 bases between. CDR3: CASSEAQPFSGTEAFF. The CDR3 DNA follows: TGTGCCAGCAGTGAAGCCCAGCCCTTTAGTGGCACTGAAGCTTTCTTT.

This clone was found once. This rearrangement joins TRBV3-1 (or the pseudogene TRBV3-2) to TRBJ1-1, with 7 bases that match TRBD1. The trim removed 4 bases at V and 0 bases at J, leaving 8 bases unmatched. CDR1 and CDR2 from the germline V gene are LGHDT and YNNKEL (reference sequence). CDR3 length: 16 amino acids. The CDR3 nucleotides are TGTGCCAGCAGCCTTCAGGGACAGATAATGAACACTGAAGCTTTCTTT. Translated, it gives CASSLQGQIMNTEAFF.